One sample yielded the 10 T cell receptor beta chains listed below, sequenced in a study of T-cell memory formation after mild COVID-19. In TCRdb, the 5' RACE reads were re-called with MiXCR into one record per CDR3 protein. The sample carries under 250,000 distinct CDR3 sequences, roughly 9.4% recorded once. Sample: PBMCs or a T cell subset sorted from them (not recorded which). The receptors here all came from a man between 18 and 35 years old who had mild COVID-19 (a few samples of this study predate the infection). Cell type and time point are not known.

This clonotype was seen at least ten times. This chain uses TRBV11-2 with TRBJ2-7, with a weak D call TRBD2 (5 bases). Germline CDR1 reads SGHAT; CDR2 reads FQNNGV. V was clipped by 5 bases and J by 2 bases, with 7 bases between them. This CDR3 region has 12 residues. The CDR3: CASSPGTYEQYF. Here the CDR3 DNA reads TGTGCCAGCAGCCCCGGGACCTACGAGCAGTACTTC.

This clonotype was recorded many times. The rearrangement joins TRBV6-5 to TRBJ2-1; weak D call: TRBD1 (6 bases). This CDR3 region has 17 residues. Germline V lookup: CDR1 MNHEY, CDR2 SVGAGI. The V gene lost 4 bases and the J gene lost 10 bases, with 26 bases spanning the gap. DNA for the CDR3: TGTGCCAGCAGTTTATTCGGCAGAGGCAGGGGCAATGTCGAGCAGTTCTTC. It specifies CASSLFGRGRGNVEQFF.

The chain uses TRBV11-2 and TRBJ2-3; 7 bases are shared with TRBD1. The CDR3 consists of 14 residues. Germline values: CDR1 SGHAT, CDR2 FQNNGV. Trimming took 8 bases from V and 0 from J; bases not matched to a gene: 5. CDR3 region: CASEDRQSTDTQYF. Here the CDR3 DNA reads TGTGCCAGCGAGGACAGGCAAAGCACAGATACGCAGTATTTT.

This clonotype was counted between two and nine times. This chain joins TRBV12-3 or TRBV12-4 and TRBJ2-1; TRBD1 matches 8 bases. This CDR3 spans 11 amino acids. J gave up 12 bases and V 4 bases, and 2 bases lay outside the gene matches. In nucleotides, the CDR3 is TGTGCCAGCAGTTCAGGGGGCCCGCAGTTCTTC. The encoded protein is CASSSGGPQFF.

This clonotype was seen only once. The CDR3 is CATSDSSPPPGNEQFF. In nucleotides, the CDR3 is TGTGCCACCAGTGATTCATCTCCGCCCCCCGGGAATGAGCAGTTCTTC. This rearrangement joins TRBV24-1 to TRBJ2-1, with D uncertain. V was trimmed by 2 bases and J by 7 bases, leaving 17 bases between them. Germline CDR1 is KGHDR and CDR2 is SFDVKD. The CDR3 sequence is 16 residues long.

This clonotype was seen a few times. The chain joins TRBV20-1 to TRBJ2-2; 7 bases map to TRBD2. The CDR3 runs to 17 residues. Germline V gives CDR1 DFQATT, CDR2 SNEGSKA (reference sequence). J was trimmed by 3 bases and V by 7 bases; bases with no gene match: 17. The CDR3 region has the DNA TGCAGTGTTCCAGCCCGAGGGAGGGCAGGATACACCGGGGAGCTGTTTTTT. This encodes CSVPARGRAGYTGELFF.

This clonotype showed up just a few times. The CDR3 loop is CASSLGVSYNEQFF. For the CDR3, the DNA is TGCGCCAGCAGCTTGGGGGTCTCCTACAATGAGCAGTTCTTC. This sequence joins TRBV5-1 and TRBJ2-1; D gene uncertain. CDR1 is SGHRS and CDR2 is YFSETQ in the germline V gene. This CDR3 contains 14 residues. The ends were cut back, 0 bases at V and 0 bases at J, with 4 bases in the middle.

This clonotype came up many times. This sequence joins TRBV5-1 and TRBJ2-5, with D maybe TRBD1 (5 bases). There are 16 residues in the CDR3. CDR1 and CDR2 from the germline V gene are SGHRS and YFSETQ. V shed 0 bases and J shed 3 bases, with 15 bases lying between them. The CDR3, as DNA: TGCGCCAGCAGCTTGGGACAGTCCACGGAGAAAGAGACCCAGTACTTC. Translated: CASSLGQSTEKETQYF.

There are a few counts of this clonotype. V gene TRBV5-5 combines with J gene TRBJ2-3, with a possible D match to TRBD2 (6 bases). The V end lost 0 bases, the J end lost 0 bases, and 17 bases lay between the germline ends. The CDR3 runs 18 residues. The germline CDR1 and CDR2 sequences are SGHKS and YYEKEE (reference sequence). This chain's CDR3 is CASSLAVLGLTSTDTQYF. In nucleotides, the CDR3 is TGTGCCAGCAGCTTGGCAGTTTTAGGACTAACTAGCACAGATACGCAGTATTTT.

In this sample, this clonotype turned up a few times. This chain uses TRBV12-3 or TRBV12-4 with TRBJ1-2, with D possibly TRBD1 on 6 matching bases. V lost 3 bases and J 3 bases, leaving 11 bases between the germline ends. The length of the CDR3 is 14 residues. CDR3: CASSFSGVDYGYTF. CDR3 coding DNA: TGTGCCAGCAGTTTCTCAGGGGTCGACTATGGCTACACCTTC.